This T cell receptor beta chain appears in the sequencing data of a study of CD8 T cells in ankylosing spondylitis. This clonotype was recorded many times. TCRdb analysed the 5' RACE reads with MiXCR anew, one entry per CDR3 protein. The sample shows roughly 150,000 distinct CDR3 sequences, 7% to 8% of them seen only once. The CDR3 extends over 17 amino acids. V gave up 0 bases and J gave up 0 bases, with 11 bases separating them. Germline lookup yields CDR1 SGHTA and CDR2 FQGNSA. This chain links TRBV7-2 with TRBJ1-4, with unresolved D. The sequenced material came from blood, either unsorted or a sorted T cell fraction (not recorded which). The clonotype originates from a female donor with ankylosing spondylitis or in good health (not recorded which). The CDR3, as DNA: TGTGCCAGCAGCTTAGCTGGAGGTTTTGCAACTAATGAAAAACTGTTTTTT. It codes for CASSLAGGFATNEKLFF.